This is a list of T cell receptor beta chains from one sample in a study of T cells of healthy individuals. One entry per CDR3 protein, called by TCRdb with MiXCR from the 5' RACE reads. Seen here are about 82,000 distinct CDR3 sequences, more than 5% observed once, and the top ten hold 7.5% to 9.5%. The source is a female donor in good health. CDR3s include the opening cysteine and the closing phenylalanine or tryptophan. A D gene is named only where the DNA matches it firmly. A clone size is listed for some rows: how often the clone was seen (once, few, many), or a class if it is expanded.

TRBD1 | TRBJ1-1 | TRBV7-2 | 16 | - | TGTGCCAGCAGCTTAGGGACTTCGACAGGGGGTACTGAAGCTTTCTTT | CASSLGTSTGGTEAFF
- | TRBJ2-3 | TRBV7-9 | 12 | many | TGTGCCAGCAGCTCGACCCGGAATACGCAGTATTTT | CASSSTRNTQYF
TRBD1 | TRBJ1-3 | TRBV28 | 16 | few | TGTGCTTCTACCGTGTCAGGGGGGCAATTTGGAAACACCATATATTTT | CASTVSGGQFGNTIYF
- | TRBJ1-5 | TRBV19 | 15 | - | TGTGCCAGTAGTATTAGGGCACTAGACAATCAGCCCCAGCATTTT | CASSIRALDNQPQHF
TRBD1 | TRBJ1-5 | TRBV20-1 | 13 | many | TGCAGTGTTCCGACAGGGCCCCATCAGCCCCAGCATTTT | CSVPTGPHQPQHF
TRBD1 | TRBJ1-5 | TRBV6-2/TRBV6-3 | 17 | few | TGTGCCAGCAGGTCATACCGGGACAGGGTTAGCAATCAGCCCCAGCATTTT | CASRSYRDRVSNQPQHF
TRBD1 | TRBJ1-5 | TRBV6-2/TRBV6-3 | 15 | many | TGTGCCAGCAGTTACCAGGGGGCGCGGGGTCAGCCCCAGCATTTT | CASSYQGARGQPQHF
TRBD1 | TRBJ2-2 | TRBV20-1 | 14 | - | TGCAGTGCTACCGGGACAGCCACTACCGGGGAGCTGTTTTTT | CSATGTATTGELFF
- | TRBJ2-2 | TRBV30 | 13 | few | TGTGCCTGGAGTGACAGGGACACCGGGGAGCTGTTTTTT | CAWSDRDTGELFF
TRBD1 | TRBJ1-5 | TRBV9 | 15 | - | TGTGCCAGCAGCGTCGGGACAGGGGAAGGGCAGCCCCAGCATTTT | CASSVGTGEGQPQHF
- | TRBJ2-7 | TRBV20-1 | 13 | many | TGCAGTGTTCTGCTGACACAGACCTACGAGCAGTACTTC | CSVLLTQTYEQYF
- | TRBJ1-2 | TRBV6-1 | 12 | few | TGTGCCAGCAGTGCGGACTTCCGCGGCTACACCTTC | CASSADFRGYTF
TRBD1 | TRBJ1-6 | TRBV7-9 | 17 | few | TGTGCCAGCAGTCAAACAGGGGGCGCGTCCTATAATTCACCCCTCCACTTT | CASSQTGGASYNSPLHF
TRBD1 | TRBJ1-5 | TRBV7-3 | 16 | many | TGTGCCAGCAGCCTGGGACAGGGCTGGAGCAATCAGCCCCAGCATTTT | CASSLGQGWSNQPQHF
- | TRBJ1-3 | TRBV7-3 | 15 | many | TGTGCCAGCAGCTTAAGTCGGGGGGCTGGAAACACCATATATTTT | CASSLSRGAGNTIYF
TRBD1 | TRBJ2-7 | TRBV7-9 | 16 | many | TGTGCCAGCAGCTCGGGGACAGGGGGCGCGTCCTACGAGCAGTACTTC | CASSSGTGGASYEQYF
- | TRBJ1-6 | TRBV28 | 17 | many | TGTGCCAGCACCCTACGGGGAGGGCTACTACGGAATTCACCCCTCCACTTT | CASTLRGGLLRNSPLHF
TRBD2 | TRBJ2-3 | TRBV24-1 | 15 | few | TGTGCCACCAGTGATGAGGACGGGAGGACAGATACGCAGTATTTT | CATSDEDGRTDTQYF
- | TRBJ1-6 | TRBV7-2 | 16 | - | TGTGCCAGCAGCTTAGACAACACAGGGTTTAATTCACCCCTCCACTTT | CASSLDNTGFNSPLHF
TRBD1 | TRBJ2-7 | TRBV28 | 15 | many | TGTGCCAGCAGCCTACCAGGGACAGGGGGCTACGAGCAGTACTTC | CASSLPGTGGYEQYF
- | TRBJ2-1 | TRBV13 | 17 | many | TGTGCCAGCAGCCAGCAGGGGGGTGCTACACCCTACAATGAGCAGTTCTTC | CASSQQGGATPYNEQFF
TRBD2 | TRBJ2-1 | TRBV4-1 | 20 | many | TGCGCCAGCAGCCACCCTAAACTAGCGGGAGAGAGGGGGATCTACAATGAGCAGTTCTTC | CASSHPKLAGERGIYNEQFF
TRBD1 | TRBJ2-7 | TRBV29-1 | 12 | few | TGCAGCGTTCGAGGGGGCGCCCACGAGCAGTACTTC | CSVRGGAHEQYF
- | TRBJ1-2 | TRBV19 | 14 | few | TGTGCCAGTAGTCCGAACGGACCGGCGGCCGGCTACACCTTC | CASSPNGPAAGYTF
TRBD1 | TRBJ1-5 | TRBV4-2 | 19 | many | TGTGCCAGCAGCCGACTCCTTACCACCGGGACAGGGGGCAATCAGCCCCAGCATTTT | CASSRLLTTGTGGNQPQHF
- | TRBJ2-1 | TRBV11-2 | 14 | many | TGTGCCAGCAGCTATTCCCGAGGGAACCATGAGCAGTTCTTC | CASSYSRGNHEQFF
TRBD2 | TRBJ2-5 | TRBV29-1 | 15 | many | TGCAGCGTCCTGGGGACTAGCGGGAGCCAAGAGACCCAGTACTTC | CSVLGTSGSQETQYF
- | TRBJ2-3 | TRBV6-2/TRBV6-3 | 15 | - | TGTGCCAGCAGATCGCTAGCTACGTCTACAGATACGCAGTATTTT | CASRSLATSTDTQYF
- | TRBJ1-1 | TRBV9 | 13 | many | TGTGCCAGCAGCGTAGCCGAGGACACTGAAGCTTTCTTT | CASSVAEDTEAFF
- | TRBJ1-5 | TRBV6-5 | 19 | - | TGTGCCAGCAGTAGAAAACCGGGACAAAAAAGCAATAGCAATCAGCCCCAGCATTTT | CASSRKPGQKSNSNQPQHF
TRBD2 | TRBJ2-3 | TRBV4-3 | 16 | - | TGCGCCAGCAGCCAAGATAAGGGGACTAGCGGATATACGCAGTATTTT | CASSQDKGTSGYTQYF
TRBD1 | TRBJ1-2 | TRBV19 | 15 | few | TGTGCCAGTACCCCCGGGACAGGGCTCGGCTATGGCTACACCTTC | CASTPGTGLGYGYTF
TRBD2 | TRBJ2-7 | TRBV29-1 | 16 | - | TGCAGCGTCGAACCAGCGATTAGCGGGAAATCCTACGAGCAGTACTTC | CSVEPAISGKSYEQYF
- | TRBJ2-7 | TRBV7-9 | 15 | many | TGTGCCAGCAGCTTAGTGGCGGGGTCCGGGTACGAGCAGTACTTC | CASSLVAGSGYEQYF
TRBD1 | TRBJ2-1 | TRBV14 | 15 | many | TGTGCCAGCAGCCAAGCGGGACAGTACTACAATGAGCAGTTCTTC | CASSQAGQYYNEQFF
- | TRBJ2-1 | TRBV7-9 | 14 | few | TGTGCCAGCAGCCGACCTACAAGCCACAATGAGCAGTTCTTC | CASSRPTSHNEQFF
- | TRBJ2-7 | TRBV7-2 | 13 | many | TGTGCCAGCAGCAGGGACCCTCGCTACGAGCAGTACTTC | CASSRDPRYEQYF